These 20 T cell receptor beta chains came from one sample sequenced in a study of cytomegalovirus exposure and HLA in healthy donors. Primers: 60 Vbeta forward and 13 Jbeta reverse. TCRdb keeps only in-frame clones here, not all; method: immunoSEQ multiplex PCR. The sample contains about 81,000 clones, 75% to 85% of which appear only once. Material for sequencing was PBMCs. The source is a man aged 50 to 59 in good health and CMV-seropositive.

A single count supports this clone. The V gene is TRBV7-2, the J gene TRBJ2-1, with D tentatively TRBD2 (6 bases). The CDR3 loop spans 12 amino acids. With 4 bases removed from V and 5 bases from J, the gap between germline ends came to 6 bases. CDR1 and CDR2 from the germline V gene are SGHTA and FQGNSA. DNA for the CDR3: TGTGCCAGCAGCTGGACTAACAATGAGCAGTTCTTC. Its protein is CASSWTNNEQFF.

The J gene is TRBJ2-3, the V gene TRBV18; weak D call: TRBD2 (6 bases). The V gene lost 5 bases and the J gene lost 2 bases, with 14 bases spanning the gap. The CDR3 runs to 15 residues. CDR1 and CDR2 (germline): KGHSH, LQKENI. The chain's CDR3 is CASSYGRSITDTQYF. CDR3 DNA: TGTGCCAGCTCATATGGGAGGTCGATCACAGATACGCAGTATTTT.

V and J are TRBV18 and TRBJ2-1, with 7 bases fitting TRBD2. The CDR3 extends over 15 amino acids. The V and J ends lost 3 bases and 3 bases, in that order; junction bases with no gene match: 5. CDR1 is KGHSH, CDR2 LQKENI, per germline. The CDR3 region is CASSPPGGIYNEQFF. In DNA form, the CDR3 reads TGTGCCAGCTCACCCCCCGGGGGGATCTACAATGAGCAGTTCTTC.

The rearrangement uses TRBV5-1 and TRBJ2-1; 8 nucleotides align to TRBD2. V shed 0 bases, J shed 6 bases, and the junction held 5 bases outside the gene matches. CDR3 length: 15 amino acids. Germline loops: CDR1 SGHRS, CDR2 YFSETQ. The DNA for the CDR3 is TGCGCCAGCAGCTTGGCCCTAGCGGGCCGCAATGAGCAGTTCTTC. Translated: CASSLALAGRNEQFF.

The chain couples TRBV19 to TRBJ2-3; 8 nucleotides match TRBD2. The CDR3 covers 15 residues. Per the germline V gene, CDR1 is LNHDA and CDR2 is SQIVND (reference sequence). The V segment lost 1 base and the J segment 5 bases; nucleotides outside the gene matches: 5. For the CDR3, the DNA is TGTGCCAGTAGTATAGTCGGGGCGGGAGGAGATACGCAGTATTTT. Protein: CASSIVGAGGDTQYF. Using reference TRBV19 and TRBJ2-3 for the parts outside the CDR3, the full variable domain is DGGITQSPKYLFRKEGQNVTLSCEQNLNHDAMYWYRQDPGQGLRLIYYSQIVNDFQKGDIAEGYSVSREKKESFPLTVTSAQKNPTAFYLCASSIVGAGGDTQYFGPGTRLTVL.

The count of this clone is one. In DNA, the CDR3 is TGTGCCAGCAGCAGAGTGTATAGCAATCAGCCCCAGCATTTT. Translating it yields CASSRVYSNQPQHF. V gene TRBV21-1 combines with J gene TRBJ1-5. TRBV21-1 is reported as a pseudogene. CDR3 length equals 14 residues.

J is TRBJ1-6 and V is TRBV30; 12 bases map to TRBD1. This CDR3 has 15 amino acids. V lost 4 bases and J lost 9; bases outside the gene matches: 7. Looked up from germline, CDR1 is GTSNPN and CDR2 is SVGIG (reference sequence). CDR3 DNA sequence: TGTGCCTGGAATGGGGACAGGGGGCCGGGTTCACCCCTCCACTTT. Its protein product is CAWNGDRGPGSPLHF.

The V call is TRBV14, the J call TRBJ1-1, with D unclear. V was trimmed by 4 bases and J by 10 bases, leaving 13 bases between them. Germline CDR1 and CDR2: SGHDN and FVKESK. The CDR3 length is 12 residues. CDR3 DNA sequence: TGTGCCAGCAGCCGGGCTTGGGAGCGAGCTTTCTTT. Its protein is CASSRAWERAFF. The whole variable domain, remainder taken from reference TRBV14 and TRBJ1-1, is EAGVTQFPSHSVIEKGQTVTLRCDPISGHDNLYWYRRVMGKEIKFLLHFVKESKQDESGMPNNRFLAERTGGTYSTLKVQPAELEDSGVYFCASSRAWERAFFGQGTRLTVV.

The chain couples TRBV6-5 to TRBJ2-1; 10 bases line up with TRBD2. The germline V gene has CDR1 MNHEY and CDR2 SVGAGI. J was trimmed by 7 bases and V by 6 bases; bases with no gene match: 9. This CDR3 spans 15 amino acids. CDR3 DNA: TGTGCCAGCAGCCGGACTAGCGGTTTTTTTAATGAGCAGTTCTTC. As protein: CASSRTSGFFNEQFF.

The chain uses TRBV27 and TRBJ1-2, with 9 nucleotides matching TRBD1. Germline V gene sequence: CDR1 MNHEY, CDR2 SMNVEV (reference sequence). Losses at the gene ends were 4 bases for V and 3 bases for J; bases not matched to a gene: 9. CDR3 length equals 16 residues. The CDR3 sequence: CASSSPAQGADYGYTF. The CDR3 nucleotides read TGTGCCAGCAGTTCGCCCGCACAGGGGGCTGACTATGGCTACACCTTC.

V usage is TRBV6-5 and J usage is TRBJ2-3, with D uncertain. V was pared by 2 bases and J by 0 bases, with 9 bases between. CDR3 size: 15 residues. Germline lookup yields CDR1 MNHEY and CDR2 SVGAGI. CDR3 protein: CASSYARESTDTQYF. The CDR3 DNA follows: TGTGCCAGCAGTTACGCCCGAGAAAGCACAGATACGCAGTATTTT.

The gene calls are TRBV11-3 and TRBJ2-5, with TRBD2 matching 10 bases. CDR3 length: 15 amino acids. Germline trimming cut 3 bases from V and 2 bases from J; bases unmatched to any gene: 3. Germline assignment: CDR1 SGHNT and CDR2 YENEEA. The CDR3 DNA follows: TGTGCCAGCAGCTTTAGCGGGAGGTGGCAAGAGACCCAGTACTTC. Its protein is CASSFSGRWQETQYF.

This CDR3 reads CASSIVALASQETQYF. For the CDR3, the DNA is TGTGCCAGTAGTATTGTCGCACTAGCGAGCCAAGAGACCCAGTACTTC. The J gene is TRBJ2-5, the V gene TRBV19; 7 bases agree with TRBD2. CDR3 length equals 16 residues. V shed 3 bases, J shed 1 base, and the junction held 8 bases outside the gene matches. The germline V gene encodes CDR1 LNHDA and CDR2 SQIVND (reference sequence).

The chain is built from TRBV5-1 and TRBJ2-5, with D possibly TRBD1 on 5 matching bases. V lost 7 bases to trimming and J lost 2 bases, with 15 bases between them. CDR1 and CDR2 from the germline V gene are SGHRS and YFSETQ. The CDR3 runs to 14 residues. CDR3 in amino acids: CASSGFKGQETQYF. The DNA for the CDR3 is TGCGCCAGCTCAGGGTTCAAGGGGCAAGAGACCCAGTACTTC.

This chain joins TRBV19 and TRBJ2-5; D may be TRBD1 (6 bases). The ends were cut back, 1 base at V and 8 bases at J, with 14 bases in the middle. Germline CDR1 is LNHDA and CDR2 is SQIVND (reference sequence). This CDR3 is built from 14 residues. CDR3 coding DNA: TGTGCCAGTAGTATAGTAGGGGGTCCCGGAACCCAGTACTTC. As protein: CASSIVGGPGTQYF.

This clone has a handful of counts. Mismatch with germline at one junction end may stem from a read error. The V and J genes are TRBV7-9 and TRBJ1-2; D not resolved. In germline, CDR1 is SEHNR, CDR2 FQNEAQ (reference sequence). CDR3 length: 14 amino acids. CDR3 residues: CSSSLKDFHLGYTF. The CDR3 nucleotides read TGTTCCAGCAGCCTAAAAGATTTTCATCTGGGCTACACCTTC.

This chain links TRBV30 with TRBJ2-7, with D tentatively TRBD2 (5 bases). Germline CDR1 is GTSNPN and CDR2 is SVGIG (reference sequence). V was trimmed by 4 bases and J by 2 bases, leaving 15 bases between them. The CDR3 is made up of 14 amino acids. The CDR3 loop is CAWKFSIGTYEQYF. Written as DNA, the CDR3 is TGTGCCTGGAAGTTTTCCATCGGGACCTACGAGCAGTACTTC.

The rearrangement joins TRBV5-1 to TRBJ2-2; 7 positions match TRBD1. Germline V gene sequence: CDR1 SGHRS, CDR2 YFSETQ. V gave up 5 bases and J gave up 0 bases; unmatched junction bases: 13. CDR3 size: 18 residues. CDR3 protein: CASSSRLGTDPNTGELFF. The CDR3 bases are TGCGCCAGCAGTTCCCGGCTCGGGACAGACCCGAACACCGGGGAGCTGTTTTTT.

This clone was counted a few times. The junction does not match germline at one end; this may be a read error. This chain connects TRBV25-1 to TRBJ1-2; 8 nucleotides match TRBD1. CDR3 length equals 13 residues. Looked up from germline, CDR1 is MGHDK and CDR2 is SYGVNS. CDR3 in DNA: TGTGCCAGCAGGCCACCTGGACAGGGTCCCCTCGTTTTC. Its translation: CASRPPGQGPLVF.

In DNA, the CDR3 is TGTGCCAGCAGCCCCCAGCGGGGGGACACAGATACGCAGTATTTT. Translating it yields CASSPQRGDTDTQYF. V gene TRBV7-2 combines with J gene TRBJ2-3, with 9 nucleotides matching TRBD2. J was trimmed by 2 bases and V by 5 bases; bases with no gene match: 5. CDR3 length: 15 amino acids. Looked up from germline, CDR1 is SGHTA and CDR2 is FQGNSA. Full variable domain (outside the CDR3, taken from reference TRBV7-2 and TRBJ2-3): GAGVSQSPSNKVTEKGKDVELRCDPISGHTALYWYRQSLGQGLEFLIYFQGNSAPDKSGLPSDRFSAERTGGSVSTLTIQRTQQEDSAVYLCASSPQRGDTDTQYFGPGTRLTVL.